These 9 T cell receptor beta chains came from one sample sequenced in a study of T cells in Graves' hyperthyroidism and ophthalmopathy (dated by TCRdb to between 2018 and 2020). Receptor amplification or capture employed multiplex PCR. The sequencing machine was an Illumina HiSeq 2000. TCR beta CDR3 regions were amplified from RNA transcripts. The first round of RT-PCR for the TCR CDR3 was performed with the HTBI primer set and the Qiagen OneStep RT-PCR kit. TCRdb took the public reads, trimmed them with fastp at Q25, ran MiXCR for clone calling and kept in-frame beta chains. Rows are combined by CDR3 protein, so each entry shows the most common genes and DNA. The sample table holds about 720,000 distinct CDR3 sequences, of which around 20% were seen once. The ten largest clones capture 16% of the sample. The sequenced sample consisted of blood. Receptors were obtained from a woman aged 50 to 60 with Graves' hyperthyroidism that later progressed to Graves' ophthalmopathy.

The chain joins TRBV27 to TRBJ1-3, with D possibly matching TRBD1 (5 bases). V lost 4 bases and J lost 0, with 10 bases in between. This CDR3 region has 15 residues. The germline V gene encodes CDR1 MNHEY and CDR2 SMNVEV (reference sequence). The CDR3 loop reads CASSSTAYSGNTIYF. As DNA, the CDR3 is TGTGCCAGCAGTTCGACAGCTTACTCTGGAAACACCATATATTTT.

The V call is TRBV7-9, the J call TRBJ2-5; D not resolved. The germline gives CDR1 SEHNR, CDR2 FQNEAQ (reference sequence). V was shortened by 7 bases and J by 0 bases, with 9 bases between the two germline ends. The CDR3 extends over 13 amino acids. DNA of the CDR3: TGTGCCAGCACCCCTCGGTACCAAGAGACCCAGTACTTC. Its protein product is CASTPRYQETQYF.

The V call is TRBV30, the J call TRBJ2-5, with 8 bases aligning to TRBD1. With 4 bases clipped from V and 4 bases from J, the junction kept 11 bases outside the gene matches. Germline V lookup: CDR1 GTSNPN, CDR2 SVGIG (reference sequence). CDR3 length equals 15 residues. In nucleotides, the CDR3 is TGTGCCTGGATTTCAATCACAGGGGGGAGAGAGACCCAGTACTTC. This encodes CAWISITGGRETQYF.

The chain is built from TRBV20-1 and TRBJ2-7, with 10 bases that match TRBD2. CDR1 DFQATT and CDR2 SNEGSKA come from the germline V gene (reference sequence). V lost 6 bases, J lost 0 bases, and 8 bases stayed unmatched. The CDR3 contains 15 residues. The CDR3 is CSAISGGTSSYEQYF. The DNA of the CDR3 is TGCAGTGCGATTAGCGGGGGGACTAGCTCCTACGAGCAGTACTTC.

At least ten counts were recorded for this clonotype. This sequence joins TRBV20-1 and TRBJ2-1; D remains unclear. This CDR3 is 14 amino acids long. V was clipped by 0 bases and J by 2 bases, with 8 bases between them. Per the germline V gene, CDR1 is DFQATT and CDR2 is SNEGSKA (reference sequence). DNA of the CDR3: TGCAGTGCTAGAGATCAGCGAGCCTACAATGAGCAGTTCTTC. Its translation: CSARDQRAYNEQFF.

V gene TRBV15 combines with J gene TRBJ2-7, with 13 bases that match TRBD2. CDR3 size: 15 residues. From germline, CDR1 is LNHNV and CDR2 YYDKDF (reference sequence). The junction had 4 bases not matched to a gene; V was cut back by 2 bases and J by 6 bases. The CDR3: CATSRTLAGGLEQYF. CDR3 bases: TGTGCCACCAGCAGAACACTAGCGGGGGGGCTCGAGCAGTACTTC.

V is TRBV18 and J is TRBJ2-3, with D perhaps matching TRBD2 (7 bases). Germline CDR1 KGHSH, CDR2 LQKENI. Trimming took off 3 bases at V and 5 bases at J, with 15 bases between the two ends. The CDR3 is 15 residues long. CDR3 in DNA: TGTGCCAGCTCACCCCCCGGCGGGGGCGGAGATACGCAGTATTTT. Translation: CASSPPGGGGDTQYF.

Ten or more counts support this clonotype. This chain joins TRBV30 and TRBJ2-7, with D tentatively TRBD1 (6 bases). The CDR3 extends over 12 amino acids. The germline CDR1 and CDR2 sequences are GTSNPN and SVGIG (reference sequence). V dropped 2 bases and J dropped 6 bases, with 11 bases sitting between them. The CDR3 nucleotides are TGTGCCTGGAGTTACGACAGGTTCGAGCAGTACTTC. This gives the protein CAWSYDRFEQYF.

This clonotype was seen a handful of times. The rearrangement uses TRBV5-6 and TRBJ1-1, with TRBD1 as a possible D gene (5 bases). V was clipped by 0 bases and J by 0 bases, with 12 bases between them. Per germline, CDR1 SGHDT and CDR2 YYEEEE. The CDR3 has 16 residues. In DNA form, the CDR3 reads TGTGCCAGCAGCTTGGCCTTTCGGGGACTGAACACTGAAGCTTTCTTT. Protein sequence: CASSLAFRGLNTEAFF.